This TCR beta chain was documented in a study of shared clonotypes between healthy human individuals (dated by TCRdb to the early 2020s). A note on the overall study: The cohort comprised a couple of women and a few men aged 18 to 49 years. Blood TCR repertoires of roughly five healthy adults were deeply sequenced to estimate repertoire size and the extent of clonotype sharing between individuals. Different laboratories and diverse techniques were used to prepare libraries and sequence TCR repertoires, to increase sequencing depth and limit assay-specific biases. Leukapheresis yielded between about 0.9 and 9.5 billion PBMCs per donor. Per donor, three plates each were used for CD4 naive and CD4 memory, two for CD8 naive, and one for CD8 memory. General conclusions and limits of the study: Only blood was sampled, and tissue TCR repertoires likely differ from those in blood. Compared with non-shared clonotypes, the clonotypes found in all four sorted-subset donors had higher generation probabilities. Pairwise subsampling indicated that sequencing depth was expected to affect the degree of clonotype sharing among donors. Naive subsets generally had larger estimated clonotype richness than memory subsets did. Because the study included a small number of donors, the genetic and exposure-history diversity represented was limited. Rarefaction of sorted-subset datasets indicated incomplete sequencing despite the large sequencing depth. Across four donors, approximately 4.9% of naive CD4, roughly 3.5% of naive CD8, around 2.5% of memory CD4, and around 0.4% of memory CD8 clonotypes were shared.

The donors were healthy, HIV-negative adults who had no recently reported acute infections or vaccinations. Every donor was a Caucasian adult living in Nashville, Tennessee, USA. CD4+ T cells were enriched by magnetic negative selection, after which naive cells were positively selected on CD45RA and the negative fraction was taken as the memory subset. After blood collection by leukapheresis, PBMCs were isolated using Ficoll-Histopaque density gradient centrifugation and then cryopreserved in the vapor phase of liquid nitrogen. Purity and quantity of every magnetically sorted T cell population were checked by analytical flow cytometry. From each sorted fraction, genomic DNA was isolated and quantified by UV absorbance on a Nanodrop 2000c. Using the deep immunoSEQ assay, TCR CDR3 regions were amplified from genomic DNA by multiplex PCR. For each cell subset, the extracted genomic DNA was distributed evenly across all wells of several immunoSEQ 96-well plates, and each plate served as one replicate. For sorted subsets, 200 to 250 ng genomic DNA, equal to 25,000 to 35,000 T cell genomes, was loaded into each replicate PCR. Purified libraries were measured with a Qubit 3.0 fluorometer, size-checked on a Bioanalyzer 2100, and measured again with the KAPA Library Quantification kit. Each immunoSEQ 96-well plate was sequenced on its own single-read 150-cycle Illumina NextSeq 550 flow cell. The original pipeline was this. Because the immunoSEQ output included only junctional sequences and no quality scores, the filtering could not be the same as the filtering used for full-length reads. Sequences were annotated with PyIR, a Python wrapper for IgBLAST v1.9, using IMGT germline references to assign V/J genes and CDR3. Reads with weak V/J assignments (E-value above 1e-6), missing CDR3, stop codons, out-of-frame junctions, or ambiguous translated residues were removed. V3J clonotypes were defined as sequences sharing the same inferred V gene, J gene, and CDR3 amino acid sequence. The percentage overlap between two repertoires was calculated by dividing the number of shared unique clonotypes by the size of the smaller repertoire. RTK rarefaction, the Chao1 estimator, and Recon v2.1 estimates of unobserved clonotypes were used to assess repertoire richness. Generation probabilities were computed with OLGA for all TCRbeta clonotypes obtained by the gDNA method from several donors. Drawn from immuneACCESS, this table holds only the in-frame rearrangements with V and J called that TCRdb kept. Clones are partly lost; checked studies trace under half to an unresolved V gene and leave the rest unexplained. That table is the source of V, J and clone size, and D and trimming were worked out from the DNA. A total of about 2,500,000 clones appear in this sample, over 85% of them only once. The ten largest clones represent around 0.14% of the sample.

In the case of this clone: Its antigen is not yet known. No quality values exist for individual bases; no much larger clone is one base distant.

CDR1 and CDR2 (SNHLY, FYNNEI) derive from the germline V gene. V and J are truncated by 7 bases and 7 bases respectively, leaving an intervening sequence of 13 bases. Including the terminal cysteine and phenylalanine, the CDR3 comprises 13 residues. Left in the record is the CDR3 DNA by itself, 39 bases read in frame from the first base. Sample: naive CD4+ T cells sorted from blood. This sample's cell subset or site label indicates: CD45RA+ positively selected. The sequence was obtained from a young man in good health. Recombination connected TRBV2 to TRBJ1-4; tentative D gene TRBD1, with 5 bases matching. The CDR3: CASTQGDSEKLFF. The DNA sequence follows: TGTGCCAGCACTCAGGGTGACAGTGAAAAACTGTTTTTT.